This T cell receptor (beta chain) was identified in a study of blood T cell repertoires in COVID-19. Background on the study: T cells, B-cell-depleted T cells, or PBMCs provided the cDNA or gDNA that served as material.

This table comes from immunoSEQ multiplex PCR, and its TCRdb copy is limited to in-frame clones, with some not included. The sample lists roughly 70,000 clones, roughly 80% seen once, with 4.8% in the top ten. Germline assignment: CDR1 LNHNV and CDR2 YYDKDF (reference sequence). Trimming took 0 bases from V and 2 from J, leaving 8 bases between them. The CDR3 covers 15 residues. This clonotype was sampled from an elderly woman with active or convalescent COVID-19. Sequenced input: peripheral blood. V is TRBV15 and J is TRBJ1-3; D not certain. The DNA for the CDR3 is TGTGCCACCAGCAGAGATCTCGGGGCTGGAAACACCATATATTTT. This translates into CATSRDLGAGNTIYF.